The clone carrying this TCR beta chain showed up just a few times. CDR3 length: 15 amino acids. Germline CDR1 is GTSNPN and CDR2 is SVGIG (reference sequence). V lost 3 bases and J 11 bases, leaving 25 bases between the germline ends. Sequenced by immunoSEQ multiplex PCR; TCRdb stores in-frame clones only, minus some. Among about 4,800 clones listed, about 32% were seen once. The data originate from a study of T cells in localized non-small cell lung cancer. Sequenced material: lung tumor tissue, taken before any cancer treatment. This receptor was obtained from a male donor older than 55 with stage III lung adenocarcinoma. J is TRBJ1-1 and V is TRBV30; no firm D call. The CDR3 protein is CAWSAWEGTISRAFF. The CDR3 DNA reads as TGTGCCTGGAGCGCCTGGGAGGGTACTATCTCCCGGGCTTTCTTT. The whole variable domain, filled in from reference TRBV30 and TRBJ1-1, reads SQTIHQWPATLVQPVGSPLSLECTVEGTSNPNLYWYRQAAGRGLQLLFYSVGIGQISSEVPQNLSASRPQDRQFILSSKKLLLSDSGFYLCAWSAWEGTISRAFFGQGTRLTVV.